The 26 T cell receptor beta chains below come from one sample, sequenced in a study of T cells in Graves' hyperthyroidism and ophthalmopathy (dated by TCRdb to about 2019). Library preparation used multiplex PCR. The sample was run on an Illumina HiSeq 2000. The TCR beta CDR3 regions were amplified from RNA transcripts. The first round of RT-PCR for the TCR CDR3 was performed with the HTBI primer set and the Qiagen OneStep RT-PCR kit. The public reads were reprocessed in TCRdb via fastp at Q25 and MiXCR, keeping in-frame beta chains. Each entry merges the rows of one CDR3 protein and shows their most common DNA and genes. Here the sample has 500,000 to 650,000 distinct CDR3 sequences; roughly 45% occur a single time. Of the sample, around 44% falls within the top ten clones. Sequences were obtained from peripheral blood or thyroid tissue (not recorded which). The receptors originated from an adult woman with Graves' disease, either hyperthyroidism or ophthalmopathy (not recorded which).

The chain uses TRBV12-3 or TRBV12-4 and TRBJ2-5, with TRBD1 matching 7 bases. V was clipped by 6 bases and J by 4 bases; unmatched bases: 2. The CDR3 is made up of 12 amino acids. In DNA, the CDR3 is TGTGCCAGCAGAAACAGGGGAGAGACCCAGTACTTC. As protein: CASRNRGETQYF.

The chain uses TRBV28 and TRBJ2-7; weak D call: TRBD1 (6 bases). Trimming stripped 5 bases from V and 3 bases from J, with 14 bases between. CDR3 size: 14 residues. CDR1 and CDR2 from the germline V gene are MDHEN and SYDVKM. The CDR3 reads CASSPGTRVYEQYF. Written as DNA, the CDR3 is TGTGCCAGCAGTCCCGGGACACGGGTCTACGAGCAGTACTTC.

This clonotype appeared a few times. The junction shows a germline mismatch at one end, possibly a read error. Written as DNA, the CDR3 is TGTGCCCCCCTGGGTTCACCCCTCCACTTT. Amino acid sequence: CAPLGSPLHF. This sequence joins TRBV10-2 and TRBJ1-6, with D unresolved. Germline V gene sequence: CDR1 WSHSY, CDR2 SAAADI. This CDR3 comprises 10 residues.

This clonotype came up many times. The rearrangement joins TRBV4-1 to TRBJ1-1; D might be TRBD1 (5 bases). The CDR3 extends over 16 amino acids. Germline CDR1 MGHRA, CDR2 YSYEKL. Trimming took off 4 bases at V and 0 bases at J, with 15 bases between the two ends. The chain's CDR3 is CASSRSVGPMNTEAFF. The CDR3 DNA reads as TGCGCCAGCAGCCGCAGCGTGGGGCCGATGAACACTGAAGCTTTCTTT.

This clonotype was picked up many times. The chain joins TRBV2 to TRBJ1-5, with D tentatively TRBD1 (5 bases). From germline, CDR1 is SNHLY and CDR2 FYNNEI. The CDR3 sequence is 15 residues long. With 6 bases removed from V and 4 bases from J, the gap between germline ends came to 16 bases. The DNA for the CDR3 is TGTGCCAGCAGGCCCCAATCGGGGGTTAATCAGCCCCAGCATTTT. Its translation: CASRPQSGVNQPQHF.

The CDR3 reads CASSLVGQGARNEKLFF. The CDR3 nucleotides are TGTGCCAGCAGCTTGGTAGGACAGGGGGCGCGGAATGAAAAACTGTTTTTT. V gene TRBV5-4 combines with J gene TRBJ1-4, with 11 bases aligning to TRBD1. The CDR3 length is 17 residues. V was clipped by 0 bases and J by 5 bases; unmatched bases: 6. Germline lookup yields CDR1 SGHNT and CDR2 YYREEE (reference sequence).

The table lists this clonotype with many counts. The chain combines TRBV29-1 with TRBJ2-5, with 7 bases aligning to TRBD1. The CDR3 consists of 12 residues. Germline V gives CDR1 SQVTM, CDR2 ANQGSEA. With V trimmed by 7 bases and J by 5 bases, 7 bases remained unmatched. The CDR3 loop is CSAQGDGETQYF. CDR3 coding DNA: TGCAGCGCGCAGGGGGATGGGGAGACCCAGTACTTC.

In its sample, this clonotype was seen many times. This chain links TRBV20-1 with TRBJ1-2; possibly TRBD1 for D (6 bases). Trimming took 4 bases from V and 3 from J, leaving 12 bases between them. CDR1 is DFQATT, CDR2 SNEGSKA, per germline (reference sequence). The CDR3 is made up of 13 amino acids. CDR3 protein: CSATQGIDYGYTF. In DNA, the CDR3 is TGCAGTGCTACACAGGGAATCGACTATGGCTACACCTTC.

This clonotype appeared once. The chain recombines TRBV2 with TRBJ2-7, with TRBD2 identical over 7 bases. V lost 4 bases, J lost 0 bases, and 0 bases stayed unmatched. From germline, CDR1 is SNHLY and CDR2 FYNNEI. This CDR3 comprises 13 residues. CDR3 sequence (DNA): TGTGCCAGCAGTGCTAGCGGCTCCTACGAGCAGTACTTC. It specifies CASSASGSYEQYF.

V is TRBV19 and J is TRBJ1-1, with a possible D match to TRBD1 (6 bases). With 6 bases removed from V and 2 bases from J, the gap between germline ends came to 13 bases. The CDR3 totals 14 residues. CDR1 is LNHDA, CDR2 SQIVND, per germline (reference sequence). CDR3 sequence: CASRHGQLNTEAFF. The CDR3 coding sequence is TGTGCCAGTAGGCATGGACAGCTAAACACTGAAGCTTTCTTT.

CDR3 sequence (DNA): TGTGCCAGCAGCCCCCGGACAGGGGGGAACTATGGCTACACCTTC. Residues: CASSPRTGGNYGYTF. The chain couples TRBV7-2 to TRBJ1-2; 10 bases match TRBD1. The germline V gene encodes CDR1 SGHTA and CDR2 FQGNSA. CDR3 length: 15 residues. Trimming cost V 5 bases and J 2 bases; bases outside gene matches: 5.

This clonotype has a handful of counts. The chain employs TRBV29-1 and TRBJ2-5; TRBD2 matches at 11 bases. The CDR3 totals 14 residues. Germline loops: CDR1 SQVTM, CDR2 ANQGSEA. Trimming at V came to 6 bases and at J to 5 bases, leaving 8 bases not matched to a gene. The DNA of the CDR3 is TGCAGCGTCTGTACTAGCGGGAGCGGGGAGACCCAGTACTTC. Encoded protein: CSVCTSGSGETQYF. The full variable domain, completed using reference TRBV29-1 and TRBJ2-5, is SAVISQKPSRDICQRGTSLTIQCQVDSQVTMMFWYRQQPGQSLTLIATANQGSEATYESGFVIDKFPISRPNLTFSTLTVSNMSPEDSSIYLCSVCTSGSGETQYFGPGTRLLVL.

As regards this clonotype: At one end, the junction sequence differs from germline, possibly due to a read error. This sequence joins TRBV11-2 and TRBJ2-5; no definite D call. From germline, CDR1 is SGHAT and CDR2 FQNNGV. The CDR3 extends over 12 amino acids. CDR3: CVSSLPQETQYF. The CDR3 coding sequence is TGTGTCAGCAGCTTACCCCAAGAGACCCAGTACTTC.

This clonotype was counted only a few times. The chain has TRBV7-8 and TRBJ2-5; TRBD1 might be the D (5 bases). Germline lookup yields CDR1 SGHVS and CDR2 FQNEAQ. Trimming took 1 base from V and 9 from J, leaving 15 bases between them. This CDR3 is 14 amino acids long. The DNA for the CDR3 is TGTGCCAGCAGCTTAGGGCAGGGCAATCAGCCCCAGTACTTC. Protein product: CASSLGQGNQPQYF.

This clonotype has ten or more counts. The chain has TRBV6-2 or TRBV6-3 and TRBJ1-1; D unresolved. The V end lost 5 bases, the J end lost 7 bases, and 14 bases lay between the germline ends. CDR3 size: 13 residues. CDR1 is MNHEY and CDR2 is SVGEGT in the germline V gene. The CDR3 DNA reads as TGTGCCAGCAGTGAGTCCGAGGCAGTTGAAGCTTTCTTT. It specifies CASSESEAVEAFF.

This clonotype was found a few times. V gene TRBV3-1 combines with J gene TRBJ2-7; D not certain. This CDR3 has 11 amino acids. Germline values: CDR1 LGHDT, CDR2 YNNKEL (reference sequence). The ends were cut back, 2 bases at V and 5 bases at J, with 4 bases in the middle. CDR3 nucleotides: TGTGCCAGCAGCCAACAAAACGAGCAGTACTTC. As protein: CASSQQNEQYF.

As for this clonotype: This may be a read error: a much more frequent sequence differs by one nucleotide. The V call is TRBV5-5, the J call TRBJ2-5, with D possibly being TRBD1 (5 bases). This CDR3 is built from 17 residues. CDR1 and CDR2 (germline): SGHKS, YYEKEE (reference sequence). CDR3 loop: CASSRGKLLPNEETQCF. CDR3 nucleotide sequence: TGTGCCAGCAGCAGGGGAAAATTGCTTCCAAACGAAGAGACCCAGTGCTTC.

This clonotype was detected only a few times. V usage is TRBV7-2 and J usage is TRBJ2-1; 7 positions agree with TRBD1. CDR3 length equals 15 residues. The ends lost 1 base at V and 5 bases at J; junction bases unmatched: 5. Germline lookup yields CDR1 SGHTA and CDR2 FQGNSA. CDR3 nucleotide sequence: TGTGCCAGCAGCTTAGAGACAGGGCCAAACAATGAGCAGTTCTTC. Encoded protein: CASSLETGPNNEQFF.

The chain combines TRBV10-3 with TRBJ2-5; 11 nucleotides agree with TRBD1. Trimming at V came to 10 bases and at J to 6 bases, leaving 13 bases not matched to a gene. CDR3 size: 15 residues. CDR1 is ENHRY and CDR2 is SYGVKD in the germline V gene. The CDR3 DNA reads TGTGCCAGCACCCAACGGACAGGGGGCCTGCAGACCCAGTACTTC. Encoded protein: CASTQRTGGLQTQYF.

This chain joins TRBV7-9 and TRBJ2-1; D ambiguous. The CDR3 is 13 residues long. V lost 3 bases to trimming and J lost 5 bases, with 8 bases between them. Germline V lookup: CDR1 SEHNR, CDR2 FQNEAQ (reference sequence). In DNA form, the CDR3 reads TGTGCCAGCAGCTTGGCATATCACAATGAGCAGTTCTTC. The encoded protein is CASSLAYHNEQFF.

This clonotype was counted a single time. The chain has TRBV9 and TRBJ1-1; D gene unclear. The CDR3 sequence is 13 residues long. Trimming removed 4 bases from V and 1 base from J, with 8 bases in between. Germline loops: CDR1 SGDLS, CDR2 YYNGEE. CDR3 DNA: TGTGCCAGCAGCAAGTCAAGGAACACTGAAGCTTTCTTT. This encodes CASSKSRNTEAFF.

As regards this clonotype: Being one base from a much bigger clone, this may be a read error. V gene TRBV20-1 combines with J gene TRBJ1-5, with TRBD1 identical over 7 bases. This CDR3 spans 16 amino acids. CDR1 DFQATT and CDR2 SNEGSKA come from the germline V gene (reference sequence). Trimming cost V 0 bases and J 7 bases; bases outside gene matches: 12. CDR3 region: CSARDDTGDPHQPQHF. In DNA, the CDR3 is TGCAGTGCTAGAGATGATACAGGGGATCCTCACCAGCCCCAGCATTTT.

The chain links TRBV10-3 to TRBJ2-5; D possibly corresponds to TRBD2 (6 bases). This CDR3 is 18 amino acids long. V was cut by 0 bases and J by 0 bases, with 17 bases left in between. Germline V gene lookup returns CDR1 ENHRY and CDR2 SYGVKD. CDR3 nucleotide sequence: TGTGCCATCAGTGAGTCGTATTTCTCTAGCGAGTACCAAGAGACCCAGTACTTC. It yields the protein CAISESYFSSEYQETQYF.

V is TRBV7-6 and J is TRBJ1-6; 7 nucleotides agree with TRBD1. Trimming at V came to 4 bases and at J to 8 bases, leaving 8 bases not matched to a gene. Per germline, CDR1 SGHVS and CDR2 FNYEAQ. The CDR3 runs to 15 residues. CDR3 sequence reads: CASSSTQGGDSPLHF. The CDR3 DNA reads as TGTGCCAGCAGCTCAACCCAGGGGGGTGATTCACCCCTCCACTTT.

A word on this clonotype: Without the conserved terminal phenylalanine or tryptophan, this CDR3 likely stems from a read error. It is unclear where the CDR3 begins or ends on the DNA, so no DNA is shown, and the CDR3 is as TCRdb lists it. The chain's CDR3 is CASSQGTAVSY. The chain links TRBV14 to TRBJ1-2. Germline loops: CDR1 SGHDN, CDR2 FVKESK. A total of 11 residues make up the CDR3, ends included.

This clonotype was counted ten times or more. This sequence joins TRBV20-1 and TRBJ1-1, with D possibly matching TRBD1 (5 bases). CDR3 length equals 14 residues. Per the germline V gene, CDR1 is DFQATT and CDR2 is SNEGSKA (reference sequence). V was trimmed by 5 bases and J by 0 bases, leaving 13 bases between them. Written as DNA, the CDR3 is TGCAGTGCTGGAACCGGGACCTTGAACACTGAAGCTTTCTTT. It yields the protein CSAGTGTLNTEAFF.